Listed below are T cell receptor beta chains from one sample, sequenced in a study of beta chain features in type 1 diabetes. Clones were read by immunoSEQ multiplex PCR, and TCRdb kept only the in-frame ones, dropping some. The table has nearly 350,000 clones, 7% to 10% seen once. Sequences were obtained from central memory CD4+ T cells from blood. The receptors stem from a young man with type 1 diabetes. Both conserved end residues are part of each CDR3. D genes are given only for firm matches. Size is omitted from some rows. Given values are once, few, many or a class for expanded clones.

V gene	D gene	CDR3 length	clone size	J gene	CDR3 DNA	CDR3 protein
TRBV28	.	15	few	TRBJ1-4	TGTGCCAGCAGTTTAACTATAAGGACATCTGGAAAACTGTTTTTT	CASSLTIRTSGKLFF
TRBV18	TRBD1	16	many	TRBJ1-2	TGTGCCAGCTCACCAGCTCCTGGACAGGCTAACTATGGCTACACCTTC	CASSPAPGQANYGYTF
TRBV30	.	14	.	TRBJ1-3	TGTGCCTGGAGTTCTGCCCGATCAGGAAACACCATATATTTT	CAWSSARSGNTIYF
TRBV7-9	.	13	.	TRBJ1-1	TGTGCCAGCAGCTTAGACAGGGTGACTGAAGCTTTCTTT	CASSLDRVTEAFF
TRBV19	TRBD1	16	few	TRBJ1-5	TGTGCCAGTAGTATCAACTTACAGGGGTGGCATCAGCCCCAGCATTTT	CASSINLQGWHQPQHF
TRBV5-1	TRBD1	14	.	TRBJ1-4	TGCGCCAGCAGCCAGGACAGGGGTGATGAAAAACTGTTTTTT	CASSQDRGDEKLFF
TRBV29-1	.	12	few	TRBJ2-2	TGCAGCGTTGAATTGGGGACAGGGGAGCTGTTTTTT	CSVELGTGELFF
TRBV11-2	TRBD2	16	.	TRBJ2-1	TGTGCCAGCAGCTTACAGGGTAGCGGGGCGGGGAATGAGCAGTTCTTC	CASSLQGSGAGNEQFF
TRBV7-2	.	14	few	TRBJ1-1	TGTGCCAGCAGCTTTGGGACCGTTAACACTGAAGCTTTCTTT	CASSFGTVNTEAFF
TRBV5-1	TRBD2	14	.	TRBJ2-5	TGCGCCAGCAGCCCGGGACTAGCGAGAGAGACCCAGTACTTC	CASSPGLARETQYF
TRBV2	.	15	.	TRBJ1-2	TGTGCCAGCCGTTTCGGGCAGATCGAGGCCTATGGCTACACCTTC	CASRFGQIEAYGYTF
TRBV27	.	16	few	TRBJ2-2	TGTGCCAGCAGATGGAGAGGAGGGGTCGACACCGGGGAGCTGTTTTTT	CASRWRGGVDTGELFF
TRBV25-1	.	14	few	TRBJ1-4	TGTGCCAGCAGTGAATTCAGGGGAAATGAAAAACTGTTTTTT	CASSEFRGNEKLFF
TRBV10-3	TRBD2	13	.	TRBJ2-5	TGTGCCATCACAGCGGGGGCACAAGAGACCCAGTACTTC	CAITAGAQETQYF
TRBV6-5	.	13	few	TRBJ2-1	TGTGCCAGCAGTTACTTGCCGTACAATGAGCAGTTCTTC	CASSYLPYNEQFF
TRBV29-1	.	14	few	TRBJ2-7	TGCAGCGTCGGGGGGCGAGGGGGCGACTACGAGCAGTACTTC	CSVGGRGGDYEQYF
TRBV19	.	13	many	TRBJ2-7	TGTGCCAGTAGTCTCGAGGAGTCCTACGAGCAGTACTTC	CASSLEESYEQYF
TRBV4-3	TRBD1	13	few	TRBJ1-1	TGCGCCAGCAGCCAAGACGGGACAGGGCAAGCTTTCTTT	CASSQDGTGQAFF
TRBV4-3	TRBD1	15	.	TRBJ1-3	TGCGCCAGCAGCCGATACAGGGGAGCGGGAAACACCATATATTTT	CASSRYRGAGNTIYF
TRBV28	TRBD2	16	few	TRBJ2-7	TGTGCCAGCTGGGCTAGCGGGGGCCAAAGCTCCTACGAGCAGTACTTC	CASWASGGQSSYEQYF
TRBV27	.	15	few	TRBJ1-5	TGTGCCAGCAGTCGACACGGGGGCGGCAATCAGCCCCAGCATTTT	CASSRHGGGNQPQHF
TRBV11-2	.	14	few	TRBJ2-7	TGTGCCAGCAGCTTGGGACGGAACACCTACGAGCAGTACTTC	CASSLGRNTYEQYF
TRBV5-1	TRBD1	18	.	TRBJ2-6	TGCGCCAGCAGCCCCCGGGACAGGGGCCTGTCTGGGGCCAACGTCCTGACTTTC	CASSPRDRGLSGANVLTF
TRBV6-6	.	14	few	TRBJ1-5	TGTGCCAGCAGTCAAGGGCAGGAGAGACAGCCCCAGCATTTT	CASSQGQERQPQHF
TRBV28	TRBD1	14	.	TRBJ1-5	TGTGCCAGCAACGGCGGGACAGGGTTTCAGCCCCAGCATTTT	CASNGGTGFQPQHF
TRBV5-4	.	15	few	TRBJ2-5	TGTGCCAGCAGCTTGGGGGTCCCCGGGTCAGAGACCCAGTACTTC	CASSLGVPGSETQYF
TRBV4-3	.	15	few	TRBJ1-4	TGCGCCAGCAGAAAGAGAGGCGTGTCGAATGAAAAACTGTTTTTT	CASRKRGVSNEKLFF
TRBV11-2	.	14	.	TRBJ1-1	TGTGCCAGCAGCTTAGTAGCCGGAAACACTGAAGCTTTCTTT	CASSLVAGNTEAFF
TRBV2	.	15	.	TRBJ2-2	TGTGCCAGCAACCTAGGACTGGGAGACACCGGGGAGCTGTTTTTT	CASNLGLGDTGELFF
TRBV6-6	.	14	.	TRBJ2-7	TGTGCCAGCACACAGGGACCCTCATCCTACGAGCAGTACTTC	CASTQGPSSYEQYF
TRBV19	.	14	few	TRBJ2-2	TGTGCCAGCAACTCAGGGTCCAACACCGGGGAGCTGTTTTTT	CASNSGSNTGELFF
TRBV14	.	14	few	TRBJ2-3	TGTGCCAGCAGCCCAACTTTCGGGGGAGATACGCAGTATTTT	CASSPTFGGDTQYF
TRBV5-1	.	14	few	TRBJ2-3	TGCGCCAGCAGCTTGGGGGGGACCACAGATACGCAGTATTTT	CASSLGGTTDTQYF
TRBV7-2	TRBD1	16	few	TRBJ2-5	TGTGCCAGCAGCTTATCCCTAGGGGGCGGCTGGGAGACCCAGTACTTC	CASSLSLGGGWETQYF
TRBV2	.	14	.	TRBJ2-1	TGTGCCAGCAGTGAGGTGACTAAACTCCTTAGTGGGTTCTTC	CASSEVTKLLSGFF
TRBV6-1	.	15	many	TRBJ2-3	TGTGCCAGCAGTGAAGGCTTCGGAGGCACAGATACGCAGTATTTT	CASSEGFGGTDTQYF
TRBV28	.	13	many	TRBJ1-1	TGTGCCAGCAGTTTTTTCCGGAACACTGAAGCTTTCTTT	CASSFFRNTEAFF
TRBV6-6	.	14	few	TRBJ1-1	TGTGCCAGCAGTTACGCGACAGCGAACACTGAAGCTTTCTTT	CASSYATANTEAFF
TRBV5-6	TRBD1	15	few	TRBJ2-7	TGTGCCAGCAGCTTGTACCGGACAGGCGGCTACGAGCAGTACTTC	CASSLYRTGGYEQYF
TRBV5-1	.	15	.	TRBJ1-6	TGCGCCAGCAGCGCCGGACAACTCGGGGGTTCACCCCTCCACTTT	CASSAGQLGGSPLHF
TRBV5-6	TRBD1	16	few	TRBJ2-7	TGTGCCAGCAGCTTTTTCACCGGGACAGGGACTTACGAGCAGTACTTC	CASSFFTGTGTYEQYF
TRBV19	.	15	.	TRBJ2-1	TGTGCCAGTAGTATATCCAGGGAAGGCTACAATGAGCAGTTCTTC	CASSISREGYNEQFF
TRBV5-6	.	14	few	TRBJ1-5	TGTGCCAGCAGCTTGGGAGGGGCTCATCAGCCCCAGCATTTT	CASSLGGAHQPQHF
TRBV18	TRBD1	16	few	TRBJ2-7	TGTGCCAGCTCACCTAGACAGGGATCGAGCTCCTACGAGCAGTACTTC	CASSPRQGSSSYEQYF
TRBV29-1	.	16	.	TRBJ1-1	TGCAGCGTTGCTGATTACGGCGGGGGGTTGAACACTGAAGCTTTCTTT	CSVADYGGGLNTEAFF